A single sample gave rise to the 29 T cell receptor beta chains below, sequenced in a study of blood T cell repertoires in COVID-19. Assay: immunoSEQ multiplex PCR; the TCRdb copy retains only in-frame clones and omits some. The data contain about 130,000 clones, approximately 89% of them singletons. The sample comprised peripheral blood. These receptors all stem from a human donor in a cohort sampled during active COVID-19.

V usage is TRBV5-5 and J usage is TRBJ2-7; possible D gene TRBD1, 5 bases. In germline, CDR1 is SGHKS, CDR2 YYEKEE (reference sequence). V shed 0 bases and J shed 3 bases, with 13 bases lying between them. This CDR3 is built from 15 residues. The CDR3 region has the DNA TGTGCCAGCAGCTTGGCAGGTGGGGCCGGCTACGAGCAGTACTTC. It is translated as CASSLAGGAGYEQYF. Drawing the rest from reference TRBV5-5 and TRBJ2-7, the complete variable domain is DAGVTQSPTHLIKTRGQQVTLRCSPISGHKSVSWYQQVLGQGPQFIFQYYEKEERGRGNFPDRFSARQFPNYSSELNVNALLLGDSALYLCASSLAGGAGYEQYFGPGTRLTVT.

The V and J genes are TRBV14 and TRBJ1-1; D call uncertain. Germline V gene sequence: CDR1 SGHDN, CDR2 FVKESK. The CDR3 covers 15 residues. Trimming cost V 0 bases and J 3 bases, with 11 bases left between them. The CDR3 region is CASSQDSGIYTEAFF. The CDR3 bases are TGTGCCAGCAGCCAAGACTCTGGCATCTACACTGAAGCTTTCTTT.

The chain has TRBV3-1 (or the pseudogene TRBV3-2) and TRBJ2-2; D is ambiguous. CDR3 length: 20 residues. CDR1 and CDR2 (germline): LGHDT, YNNKEL (reference sequence). Trimming took 1 base from V and 0 from J, leaving 21 bases between them. For the CDR3, the DNA is TGTGCCAGCAGCCAAGTGGTCCCTTCAACTCTCCAAGCGAACACCGGGGAGCTGTTTTTT. It is translated as CASSQVVPSTLQANTGELFF.

This chain joins TRBV5-1 and TRBJ1-6, with 7 nucleotides matching TRBD1. The CDR3 totals 15 residues. Germline V CDR1 and CDR2: SGHRS, YFSETQ. V was clipped by 4 bases and J by 5 bases; unmatched bases: 6. The CDR3 DNA is TGCGCCAGCAGCCAGGTGACAGGGAATAATTCACCCCTCCACTTT. Residues: CASSQVTGNNSPLHF.

The J gene is TRBJ2-3, the V gene TRBV7-8; 8 bases match TRBD1. CDR3 size: 15 residues. Per the germline V gene, CDR1 is SGHVS and CDR2 is FQNEAQ. V trimming: 3 bases; J trimming: 2 bases; junction bases outside the gene matches: 4. The CDR3 nucleotides are TGTGCCAGCAGCTTCAGGGGACAGGACACAGATACGCAGTATTTT. Its translation is CASSFRGQDTDTQYF.

This clone was seen only a few times. The chain joins TRBV5-1 to TRBJ2-3; tentative D call: TRBD1 (5 bases). CDR3 size: 13 residues. The germline V gene has CDR1 SGHRS and CDR2 YFSETQ. The germline V and J ends were trimmed by 0 bases and 3 bases, with 5 bases remaining between them. The CDR3 DNA sequence: TGCGCCAGCAGCTTGGAGGGGACAGATACGCAGTATTTT. Protein sequence: CASSLEGTDTQYF.

The V call is TRBV13, the J call TRBJ2-1; 10 nucleotides line up with TRBD2. This CDR3 region has 19 residues. The germline V gene encodes CDR1 PRHDT and CDR2 FYEKMQ (reference sequence). V shed 0 bases and J 7 bases; nucleotides not matched to a gene: 15. CDR3 residues: CASSLGGTSELKAGNEQFF. In DNA, the CDR3 is TGTGCCAGCAGCTTAGGTGGGACTAGCGAGTTAAAGGCCGGAAATGAGCAGTTCTTC.

The chain joins TRBV6-1 to TRBJ2-3, with a tentative D call TRBD2 (5 bases). Trimming shortened V by 1 base and J by 9 bases, and 11 bases separated the two germline ends. The CDR3 covers 13 residues. From germline, CDR1 is MNHNS and CDR2 SASEGT. The CDR3, as DNA: TGTGCCAGCAGTGAAGTGCCTGACTACACGCAGTATTTT. This gives the protein CASSEVPDYTQYF.

This clone was seen more than once but under ten times. Other DNA sequences in this specimen translate into the identical CDR3. CDR3 in amino acids: CATSDPDRYQETQYF. The CDR3, as DNA: TGTGCCACCAGTGATCCCGACAGATACCAAGAGACCCAGTACTTC. The chain is built from TRBV24-1 and TRBJ2-5; possibly TRBD1 for D (5 bases). CDR1 is KGHDR and CDR2 is SFDVKD in the germline V gene. The CDR3 is made up of 15 amino acids. V was pared by 3 bases and J by 0 bases, with 10 bases between.

This chain connects TRBV7-8 to TRBJ2-5; the D gene is possibly TRBD1 (5 bases). The CDR3 has 14 amino acids. V lost 1 base and J 3 bases, leaving 9 bases between the germline ends. The germline CDR1 and CDR2 sequences are SGHVS and FQNEAQ. The CDR3 region is CASSLGDSKETQYF. As DNA, the CDR3 is TGTGCCAGCAGCTTAGGTGACAGTAAAGAGACCCAGTACTTC.

V usage is TRBV12-5 and J usage is TRBJ1-2, with a weak D call TRBD1 (5 bases). V lost 6 bases and J 2 bases, leaving 10 bases between the germline ends. This CDR3 comprises 13 residues. Germline-derived CDR1 and CDR2 are LGHNT and FRNRAP. The CDR3 is CASGLQENYGYTF. CDR3 DNA: TGTGCTAGTGGCCTACAGGAGAACTATGGCTACACCTTC.

This clone appeared a single time. The V and J genes are TRBV5-4 and TRBJ2-3, with D possibly being TRBD2 (6 bases). V lost 4 bases and J 5 bases, leaving 20 bases between the germline ends. Germline loops: CDR1 SGHNT, CDR2 YYREEE (reference sequence). This CDR3 is built from 16 residues. CDR3 region: CASSPEHNTAGDTQYF. CDR3 bases: TGTGCCAGCAGCCCCGAACACAACACAGCGGGAGATACGCAGTATTTT.

The chain has TRBV7-2 and TRBJ1-2; D may be TRBD1 (5 bases). The germline gives CDR1 SGHTA, CDR2 FQGNSA. Trimming took 3 bases from V and 8 from J, leaving 19 bases between them. The CDR3 loop spans 15 amino acids. The CDR3 spells CASSFPLGGAMGYTF. The CDR3 coding sequence is TGTGCCAGCAGCTTCCCTCTAGGAGGGGCCATGGGCTACACCTTC.

CDR3 region: CASSLIPQQPQHF. The CDR3 nucleotides read TGTGCCAGCAGTTTAATTCCCCAACAGCCCCAGCATTTT. The genes are TRBV12-3 or TRBV12-4 and TRBJ1-5; unclear D gene. Trimming cost V 2 bases and J 7 bases, with 9 bases left between them. The CDR3 consists of 13 residues.

The DNA of the CDR3 is TGTGCCAGCAGTCCGACTAGCGGGGGGGAAGAGACCCAGTACTTC. This encodes CASSPTSGGEETQYF. The chain joins TRBV6-2 or TRBV6-3 to TRBJ2-5; 14 bases map to TRBD2. Trimming at V came to 5 bases and at J to 3 bases, leaving 2 bases not matched to a gene. The CDR3 is made up of 15 amino acids. Germline V lookup: CDR1 MNHEY, CDR2 SVGEGT.

The table lists this clone with a count of one. This chain joins TRBV18 and TRBJ1-5, with 7 bases identical to TRBD1. V dropped 5 bases and J dropped 0; count of bases not matched to a gene: 7. Germline CDR1 KGHSH, CDR2 LQKENI. The CDR3 runs 16 residues. The DNA of the CDR3 is TGTGCCAGCTCATCGCAGGGGGGTCGTAGCAATCAGCCCCAGCATTTT. This codes for CASSSQGGRSNQPQHF.

This chain connects TRBV11-2 to TRBJ2-4; 8 bases agree with TRBD2. CDR1 is SGHAT and CDR2 is FQNNGV in the germline V gene. The CDR3 sequence is 14 residues long. Germline trimming cut 5 bases from V and 7 bases from J; bases unmatched to any gene: 7. CDR3 residues: CASSLAGGRNIQYF. The CDR3 bases are TGTGCCAGCAGCCTGGCGGGAGGTCGGAACATTCAGTACTTC.

In this sample, this clone turned up a few times. The same CDR3 is also encoded by other DNA sequences in this sample. The chain joins TRBV19 to TRBJ1-1; 7 bases are a match to TRBD1. This CDR3 is built from 14 residues. Per the germline V gene, CDR1 is LNHDA and CDR2 is SQIVND (reference sequence). After removal of 5 bases from V and 5 bases from J, the junction contained 8 bases not matched to a gene. CDR3 protein: CASSLGGAWTEAFF. The DNA for the CDR3 is TGTGCCAGTAGTCTAGGGGGCGCGTGGACTGAAGCTTTCTTT.

The rearrangement uses TRBV9 and TRBJ1-6; TRBD1 is a possible D gene (5 bases). The V and J ends lost 3 bases and 7 bases respectively, with 14 bases between them. The V gene's germline CDR1 is SGDLS and CDR2 YYNGEE. This CDR3 is 15 amino acids long. The CDR3: CASSAGGRGNSPLHF. DNA of the CDR3: TGTGCCAGCAGCGCCGGGGGGAGAGGGAATTCACCCCTCCACTTT.

The V call is TRBV21-1, the J call TRBJ1-1. TRBV21-1 is a documented pseudogene. The CDR3 covers 17 residues. The CDR3 reads CASSDPNWKRGNTEAFF. CDR3 bases: TGTGCCAGCAGCGACCCCAACTGGAAGCGGGGGAACACTGAAGCTTTCTTT.

V and J are TRBV5-1 and TRBJ2-7; TRBD2 agrees at 11 bases. Germline values: CDR1 SGHRS, CDR2 YFSETQ. The length of the CDR3 is 16 residues. The ends lost 4 bases at V and 4 bases at J; junction bases unmatched: 10. The CDR3 protein is CASSLILAGVPYEQYF. CDR3 sequence (DNA): TGCGCCAGCAGCCTTATACTAGCGGGGGTTCCGTACGAGCAGTACTTC.

CDR3 in amino acids: CASSLGVGLAGNEQFF. CDR3 sequence (DNA): TGTGCCAGCAGCTTAGGGGTAGGACTAGCGGGCAATGAGCAGTTCTTC. The chain uses TRBV11-3 and TRBJ2-1; TRBD2 aligns across 11 bases. Germline lookup yields CDR1 SGHNT and CDR2 YENEEA. Trimming cost V 1 base and J 6 bases; bases outside gene matches: 5. CDR3 length equals 16 residues.

The gene calls are TRBV18 and TRBJ2-6; no reliable D call. CDR3 length: 16 residues. Per germline, CDR1 KGHSH and CDR2 LQKENI. V gave up 1 base and J gave up 0 bases, with 7 bases separating them. The CDR3: CASSPLSPSGANVLTF. CDR3 nucleotide sequence: TGTGCCAGCTCACCACTCAGTCCCTCTGGGGCCAACGTCCTGACTTTC.

This clone has just a few counts. V gene TRBV9 combines with J gene TRBJ1-5; no definite D call. CDR1 is SGDLS and CDR2 is YYNGEE in the germline V gene. V lost 0 bases and J lost 2, with 6 bases in between. The CDR3 is made up of 14 amino acids. The CDR3 DNA sequence: TGTGCCAGCAGCGTAGACAGTGGCAATCAGCCCCAGCATTTT. This encodes CASSVDSGNQPQHF.

V is TRBV7-9 and J is TRBJ1-2; 8 bases match TRBD1. This CDR3 is 15 amino acids long. CDR1 SEHNR and CDR2 FQNEAQ come from the germline V gene (reference sequence). Losses at the gene ends were 4 bases for V and 4 bases for J; bases not matched to a gene: 8. CDR3 coding DNA: TGTGCCAGCAGCTCAATGACAGGGGCACTCTATGGCTACACCTTC. Its translation is CASSSMTGALYGYTF.

The chain links TRBV3-1 (or the pseudogene TRBV3-2) to TRBJ1-4; TRBD1 matches at 9 bases. Germline V gene sequence: CDR1 LGHDT, CDR2 YNNKEL (reference sequence). The CDR3 extends over 15 amino acids. After removal of 6 bases from V and 5 bases from J, the junction contained 7 bases not matched to a gene. CDR3 amino acids: CASRLQGAMNEKLFF. DNA of the CDR3: TGTGCCAGCAGGCTACAGGGGGCCATGAATGAAAAACTGTTTTTT.

This clone was counted once. This chain connects TRBV27 to TRBJ1-5, with D unclear. Trimming cost V 4 bases and J 5 bases, with 15 bases left between them. Germline V gene lookup returns CDR1 MNHEY and CDR2 SMNVEV (reference sequence). This CDR3 is built from 15 residues. CDR3 loop: CASSSHSGIHQPQHF. In nucleotides, the CDR3 is TGTGCCAGCAGTTCGCATTCCGGGATTCATCAGCCCCAGCATTTT.

This chain connects TRBV3-1 (or the pseudogene TRBV3-2) to TRBJ1-3, with unresolved D. CDR1 is LGHDT and CDR2 is YNNKEL in the germline V gene (reference sequence). The germline V and J ends were trimmed by 2 bases and 4 bases, with 12 bases remaining between them. The CDR3 spans 15 residues. Here the CDR3 reads CASSQNGVAGNTIYF. The CDR3, as DNA: TGTGCCAGCAGCCAAAACGGGGTTGCGGGAAACACCATATATTTT.

The chain recombines TRBV5-4 with TRBJ1-6, with D uncertain. This CDR3 comprises 13 residues. Trimming removed 9 bases at V and 5 bases at J, with 12 bases between. CDR1 is SGHNT, CDR2 YYREEE, per germline (reference sequence). The CDR3 region has the DNA TGTGCCACCCGGCCAGACAATAATTCACCCCTCCACTTT. Encoded protein: CATRPDNNSPLHF. The full variable domain, its missing parts supplied by reference TRBV5-4 and TRBJ1-6, is ETGVTQSPTHLIKTRGQQVTLRCSSQSGHNTVSWYQQALGQGPQFIFQYYREEENGRGNFPPRFSGLQFPNYSSELNVNALELDDSALYLCATRPDNNSPLHFGNGTRLTVT.